A selection of T cell receptor beta chains follows, all from one sample in a study of OX40 agonist ivuxolimab in advanced cancers. Sequencing used immunoSEQ multiplex PCR; TCRdb keeps in-frame clones, though not all of them. Of about 66,000 clones in the sample, roughly 77% were seen once. This sample comprised CD4+ or CD8+ T cells sorted from blood, obtained in a trial of the OX40 agonist ivuxolimab. The receptors were gathered from an adult with an advanced solid tumor such as melanoma, head and neck, liver or kidney cancer. The CDR3 runs from the conserved cysteine through the conserved F or W. A D gene is named only where the DNA matches it firmly. The size field is filled for only some rows; it gives once, few, many or a size class.

d_gene,v_gene,j_gene,abundance,CDR3nt,CDR3aa
TRBD1,TRBV11-2,TRBJ2-1,.,TGTGCCAGCAGCTTAATGGGACAGGGCTACAATGAGCAGTTCTTC,CASSLMGQGYNEQFF
.,TRBV19,TRBJ1-1,.,TGTGCCAGTAGTATTGACCTGGAGTCCGAAGCTTTCTTT,CASSIDLESEAFF
.,TRBV7-8,TRBJ1-5,.,TGTGCCAGCAGCCGGAGTCAGCAGCCCCAGCATTTT,CASSRSQQPQHF
.,TRBV9,TRBJ2-3,.,TGTGCCAGCAGTAACCGGGACACACTAAGGGGTACGCAGTATTTT,CASSNRDTLRGTQYF
.,TRBV5-1,TRBJ2-2,.,TGCGCCAGCAGCCCTTTGACTCCGAACACCGGGGAGCTGTTTTTT,CASSPLTPNTGELFF
.,TRBV14,TRBJ2-4,.,TGTGCCAGCAGCCAAGATGGCTACACAGGGTTAGGCAAAAACATTCAGTACTTC,CASSQDGYTGLGKNIQYF
.,TRBV7-3,TRBJ1-3,once,TGTGCCAGCCGGAGGGAGGGAAACACCATATATTTT,CASRREGNTIYF
TRBD2,TRBV11-3,TRBJ2-3,.,TGTGCCAGCAGCTTAGGAGAGAGCGGGGCGGGCCCAGATACGCAGTATTTT,CASSLGESGAGPDTQYF
TRBD1,TRBV5-6,TRBJ1-4,.,TGTGCCAGCAGCTTGTGGGACAGTAACAGAGATAATGAAAAACTGTTTTTT,CASSLWDSNRDNEKLFF
TRBD2,TRBV6-4,TRBJ2-1,.,TGTGCCAGCAGTGTATCGACTAGCGGGGACAATGAGCAGTTCTTC,CASSVSTSGDNEQFF
TRBD2,TRBV5-1,TRBJ2-5,.,TGCGCCAGCAGCACAGTCGTAGCGGGGGTTCAAGAGACCCAGTACTTC,CASSTVVAGVQETQYF
.,TRBV7-6,TRBJ2-2,.,TGTGCCAGCAGCTTAGGATCCGGGGCCACCGGGGAGCTGTTTTTT,CASSLGSGATGELFF
TRBD1,TRBV19,TRBJ2-7,.,TGTGCCAGTAGCCTTCGGACAGGGAGTATATACGAGCAGTACTTC,CASSLRTGSIYEQYF
.,TRBV20-1,TRBJ1-2,.,TGCAGTGCTCTCCGGTCAAACTTTGAAAAGTGG,CSALRSNFEKW
TRBD1,TRBV29-1,TRBJ2-4,.,TGCAGCGTTAATAACAGGGGGTCTTTGGCCAAAAACATTCAGTACTTC,CSVNNRGSLAKNIQYF
TRBD1,TRBV4-3,TRBJ2-2,.,TGCGCCAGCAGCCGACAGGGGGCGAGAACCGGGGAGCTGTTTTTT,CASSRQGARTGELFF
.,TRBV18,TRBJ1-5,few,TGTGCCAGCTCCCAGGTTCAGGGAAAAGGTCAGCCCCAGCATTTT,CASSQVQGKGQPQHF
.,TRBV18,TRBJ2-1,.,TGTGCCAGCTCACCTAGTGTCACAGACAATGAGCAGTTCTTC,CASSPSVTDNEQFF
.,TRBV27,TRBJ2-7,.,TGTGCTACGCAAGGGACCAACTACGAGCAGTACTTC,CATQGTNYEQYF
.,TRBV7-2,TRBJ2-5,medium-sized,TGTGCCAGCAGCCCTCTAGGAACGGGGACCCAGTACTTC,CASSPLGTGTQYF
.,TRBV9,TRBJ1-2,.,TGTGCCAGCAGCGCCAGGGCTAACAACTATGGCTACACCTTC,CASSARANNYGYTF
.,TRBV2,TRBJ2-5,.,TGTGCCAGCAGTGAACCCCTAGTGGAGACCCAGTACTTC,CASSEPLVETQYF
TRBD2,TRBV7-9,TRBJ2-2,.,TGTGCCAGCAGCTTCTACGGGGGGGACACCGGGGAGCTGTTTTTT,CASSFYGGDTGELFF
.,TRBV6-6,TRBJ1-1,.,TGTGCCAGCAGTTACTTCGTGACACCCCAGGGGACTGAAGCTTTCTTT,CASSYFVTPQGTEAFF
.,TRBV11-3,TRBJ2-5,.,TGTGCCAGCAGCTTGGGCGAGACCCAGTACTTC,CASSLGETQYF
TRBD1,TRBV5-6,TRBJ2-2,.,TGTGCCAGCAGCTTAATGACAGGGGGCTCCACCGGGGAGCTGTTTTTT,CASSLMTGGSTGELFF
TRBD2,TRBV27,TRBJ2-1,.,TGTGCCAGCAGTCTACTAGCGGGGGGAGAGTGGAATGAGCAGTTCTTC,CASSLLAGGEWNEQFF
TRBD2,TRBV6-5,TRBJ2-7,.,TGTGCCAGCAGCCGGCCTAGCGGGGGAAGGAACGAGCAGTACTTC,CASSRPSGGRNEQYF
.,TRBV5-1,TRBJ2-2,.,TGCGCCAGCAGCTTGACGGTAAACACCGGGGAGCTGTTTTTT,CASSLTVNTGELFF